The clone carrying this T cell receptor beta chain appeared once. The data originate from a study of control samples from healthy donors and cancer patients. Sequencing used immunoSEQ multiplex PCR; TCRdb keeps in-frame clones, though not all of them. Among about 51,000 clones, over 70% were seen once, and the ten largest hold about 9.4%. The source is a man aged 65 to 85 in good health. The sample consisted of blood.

The CDR3 DNA is TGTGCCAGCAGCGTAGATGGGGGATCCACTGAAGCTTTCTTT. Translating it yields CASSVDGGSTEAFF. This rearrangement joins TRBV9 to TRBJ1-1, with a possible D match to TRBD1 (5 bases). Trimming removed 0 bases at V and 4 bases at J, with 10 bases between. The CDR3 runs to 14 residues. From germline, CDR1 is SGDLS and CDR2 YYNGEE.